A selection of T cell receptor beta chains follows, all from one sample in a study of T cell responses to AZD1222 COVID-19 vaccine. Produced via immunoSEQ multiplex PCR; TCRdb's table is partial and in-frame only. The table records about 140,000 clones, roughly 92% of them present only once. The sequenced sample was peripheral blood, obtained on day 0 of AZD1222 vaccination. These receptors all stem from an adult in good health. Both conserved end residues are part of each CDR3.

>TRBJ1-6|TRBV6-6|14
CASSQDRYNSPLHF
>TRBJ2-2|TRBV2|14
CASRDRDISGELFF
>TRBJ1-2|TRBV5-1|15
CASSIGIGQGYGYTF
>TRBJ2-1|TRBV10-3|20
CAISAGGQASGGASYNEQFF
>TRBJ2-7|TRBV28|13
CASRSGGLYEQYF
>TRBJ1-2|TRBV6-6|13
CASSPTGSYGYTF
>TRBJ2-3|TRBV2|12
CASMGLSDTQYF
>TRBJ2-7|TRBV4-2|16
CASSHTKGLVRGEQYF
>TRBJ1-2|TRBV19|21
CASSIGGQLGARTRHNLDYTF
>TRBJ2-2|TRBV2|13
CASGSGTSGELFF
>TRBJ1-1|TRBV18|14
CASSPLQENTEAFF
>TRBJ1-6|TRBV6-5|13
CASRQSTNSPLHF
>TRBJ2-2|TRBV7-8|15
CASSQTRLNTGELFF
>TRBJ2-7|TRBV5-1|16
CASSFHRQESSYEQYF
>TRBJ2-5|TRBV5-1|13
CASSLGLGWTQYF